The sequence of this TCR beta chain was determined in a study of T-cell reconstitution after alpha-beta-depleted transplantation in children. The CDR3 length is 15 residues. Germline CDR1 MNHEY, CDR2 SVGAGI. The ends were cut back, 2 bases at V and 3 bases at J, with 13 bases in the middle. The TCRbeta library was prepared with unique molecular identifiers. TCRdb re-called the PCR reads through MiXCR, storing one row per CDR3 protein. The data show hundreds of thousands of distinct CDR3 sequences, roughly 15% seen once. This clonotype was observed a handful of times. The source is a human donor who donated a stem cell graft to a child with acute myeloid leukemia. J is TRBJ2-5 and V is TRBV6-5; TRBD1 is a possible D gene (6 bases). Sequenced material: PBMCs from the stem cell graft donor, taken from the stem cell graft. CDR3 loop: CASSYGAGEKETQYF. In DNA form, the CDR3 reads TGTGCCAGCAGTTACGGTGCAGGGGAAAAAGAGACCCAGTACTTC.